This entry is about one T cell receptor (beta chain). This clone was picked up a small number of times. Its target antigen remains unknown. Per-base quality was not reported, and no clone a single base away is much larger than it. The immunoSEQ Assay, a bias-controlled multiplex PCR, was used to amplify TCRbeta CDR3 regions from genomic DNA. Turning to the authors' computational methods: Nucleated cell counts per sample were estimated from amplification of reference gene primers within the assay. To quantify the absolute abundance of each unique TCRbeta CDR3 rearrangement, sequence reads were collapsed and filtered. Productive Simpson clonality was computed per sample as the square root of Simpson's diversity index over productive rearrangements. TCRdb stores this immuneACCESS table with in-frame sequences only. Part of the clones is absent; in the studies checked, under half of the shortfall reflects unresolved V genes, and no reason is known for the rest. V, J and clone size are taken as reported in that table, and D and trimming were inferred from the DNA itself. A total of approximately 140,000 clones appear in this sample, roughly 88% of them only once. The ten largest clones take up 1.2% of the sample.

This record belongs to a study of blood T cell repertoires in COVID-19 (dated by TCRdb to about 2020). About the study as a whole: Collaborator samples came from the United States, Italy and Spain and covered acute and convalescent phases of COVID-19. Subjects who had been exposed to COVID-19, were actively infected with it, or had recovered from it provided the deeply sampled blood TCRbeta repertoires that made up the dataset. HLA class I and class II types, where available, came from metadata supplied by the sample provider rather than from assay-based typing. Samples came from the ongoing ImmuneRACE study (first 160 participants) plus 1,254 subjects from 6 global collaborators. The prospective study material was composed of cDNA or gDNA derived from T cells, B-cell-depleted T cells, or PBMCs. Nearly every sample came with metadata listing a de-identified subject ID, COVID-19 status, age in years and sex. The repertoires were released in a freely available public database intended as a resource for research on the immune response to SARS-CoV-2.

Participants in the prospective study were enrolled through a virtual design, were aged about 18 to 100 years, and lived in under 25 United States geographic areas. In the prospective study, cohorts were assigned on the basis of participant-reported clinical history obtained from a screening survey and a study questionnaire. Mobile phlebotomists in the prospective study collected whole blood, serum and a nasopharyngeal or oropharyngeal swab from every participant. Participants in the prospective study had the option to provide additional blood draws and questionnaires over an approximately 2-month period. Prospective study blood samples were shipped either frozen or at room temperature before DNA extraction. Results the study describes overall, beyond this receptor: The amount of clinical and demographic metadata varied by source and participant and was provided uncurated.

Sequenced input: PBMCs or T cells enriched from blood (not recorded which). This TCR derives from a woman between 25 and 40 years old with acute COVID-19.

CDR3 region: CASSLGTANEKLFF. At the DNA level, the sequence is TGTGCCAGCAGCTTAGGGACAGCTAATGAAAAACTGTTTTTT. The chain is assembled from TRBV7-9 and TRBJ1-4; tentative D gene TRBD1, with 6 bases matching. CDR1 and CDR2 are read off the germline V gene (reference sequence) as SEHNR and FQNEAQ. V is shortened by 1 base, J by 3 bases, and the region joining them spans 6 bases. Reading from cysteine to phenylalanine, the CDR3 counts 14 amino acids. Just CDR3 DNA is preserved here, 42 bases in frame from base 1.